Included here is one T cell receptor (beta chain) sequence, with context. The source of the sample is a study of blood T cell repertoires in COVID-19. Sequenced by immunoSEQ multiplex PCR; TCRdb stores in-frame clones only, minus some. The sample includes about 180,000 clones, roughly nine tenths of them seen just once. Germline assignment: CDR1 GTSNPN and CDR2 SVGIG (reference sequence). This CDR3 is built from 14 residues. V lost 0 bases, J lost 8 bases, and 16 bases lay in between. The chain has TRBV30 and TRBJ1-2; D unresolved. Sample: PBMCs or T cells enriched from blood (not recorded which). The origin of this receptor is a human donor with acute COVID-19. The donor label of this sample is uncertain. The CDR3: CAWSVSSPPSGYTF. The CDR3 DNA reads TGTGCCTGGAGTGTTAGTAGCCCACCGAGCGGCTACACCTTC. The variable domain in full, completed from reference TRBV30 and TRBJ1-2, reads SQTIHQWPATLVQPVGSPLSLECTVEGTSNPNLYWYRQAAGRGLQLLFYSVGIGQISSEVPQNLSASRPQDRQFILSSKKLLLSDSGFYLCAWSVSSPPSGYTFGSGTRLTVV.